A single sample gave rise to the 28 T cell receptor beta chains below, sequenced in a study of cytomegalovirus exposure and HLA in healthy donors. The PCR employed 60 Vbeta primers together with 13 Jbeta primers. Measured with immunoSEQ multiplex PCR; TCRdb has only the in-frame clones, and not every one. The sample includes 95,000 to 100,000 clones, 76% of them seen just once. Sequenced input: PBMCs. The receptors were sampled from a man between 35 and 55 years old in good health and CMV-seronegative.

The chain has TRBV5-4 and TRBJ2-1, with a tentative D call TRBD1 (5 bases). V was shortened by 4 bases and J by 12 bases, with 17 bases between the two germline ends. Looked up from germline, CDR1 is SGHNT and CDR2 is YYREEE (reference sequence). This CDR3 region has 13 residues. CDR3 region: CASSPSRGLGQFF. The CDR3 DNA is TGTGCCAGCAGCCCGAGTAGGGGTCTCGGGCAGTTCTTC.

V and J are TRBV7-2 and TRBJ1-6, with D hard to call. CDR1 SGHTA and CDR2 FQGNSA come from the germline V gene. The CDR3 is 13 residues long. Between the trimmed V and J ends, which lost 2 bases and 8 bases, there was a span of 7 bases. The CDR3 DNA sequence: TGTGCCAGCAGCTTATCATCGGATTCACCCCTCCACTTT. Translating gives CASSLSSDSPLHF.

The genes are TRBV18 and TRBJ2-5, with 13 bases lining up with TRBD2. Germline CDR1 and CDR2: KGHSH and LQKENI. Unmatched junction bases numbered 5, after V lost 7 bases and J lost 3 bases. This CDR3 is 15 amino acids long. CDR3 region: CASFRLAGGEETQYF. CDR3 DNA: TGTGCCAGCTTCCGACTAGCGGGGGGAGAAGAGACCCAGTACTTC.

This clone was recorded only once. V is TRBV9 and J is TRBJ1-6; maybe TRBD1 (6 bases). This CDR3 has 17 residues. Per the germline V gene, CDR1 is SGDLS and CDR2 is YYNGEE. V lost 8 bases to trimming and J lost 6 bases, with 24 bases between them. The CDR3 DNA follows: TGTGCCAGGATCCCACGACAGGAAACTTTAGGTAATTCACCCCTCCACTTT. This encodes CARIPRQETLGNSPLHF.

V is TRBV5-6 and J is TRBJ2-7, with D possibly matching TRBD2 (6 bases). This CDR3 region has 14 residues. Trimming took off 0 bases at V and 0 bases at J, with 7 bases between the two ends. Germline V gene data show CDR1 as SGHDT and CDR2 as YYEEEE. The CDR3 loop is CASSLGGDSYEQYF. DNA of the CDR3: TGTGCCAGCAGCTTGGGGGGGGACTCCTACGAGCAGTACTTC.

The V call is TRBV5-6, the J call TRBJ2-3; the D is unclear. Germline V gene sequence: CDR1 SGHDT, CDR2 YYEEEE. Trimming pared 3 bases from V and 2 bases from J, leaving 4 bases between. This CDR3 is 12 amino acids long. The CDR3 protein is CASSSLTDTQYF. CDR3 nucleotides: TGTGCCAGCAGCTCCCTCACAGATACGCAGTATTTT.

The chain is built from TRBV5-6 and TRBJ2-3, with TRBD2 identical over 10 bases. The germline V gene encodes CDR1 SGHDT and CDR2 YYEEEE. There are 15 residues in the CDR3. V lost 1 base and J lost 6; bases outside the gene matches: 5. The CDR3 nucleotides read TGTGCCAGCAGCTTGACTCTAGCGGGGGTTGATACGCAGTATTTT. As protein: CASSLTLAGVDTQYF.

The DNA for the CDR3 is TGTGCCAGCAGCTTCGGTCACAGGGGGGAGTACGAGCAGTACTTC. Translation gives CASSFGHRGEYEQYF. This chain connects TRBV13 to TRBJ2-7; 8 bases fit TRBD1. The length of the CDR3 is 15 residues. Germline V gene sequence: CDR1 PRHDT, CDR2 FYEKMQ (reference sequence). The V gene end was trimmed by 3 bases and the J gene end by 4 bases; junction bases not matched to a gene: 8.

CDR3: CASSLTHGATNEKLFF. For the CDR3, the DNA is TGTGCCAGTAGTTTAACCCACGGGGCAACTAATGAAAAACTGTTTTTT. This sequence joins TRBV19 and TRBJ1-4; D not resolved. The ends were cut back, 5 bases at V and 0 bases at J, with 13 bases in the middle. The V gene's germline CDR1 is LNHDA and CDR2 SQIVND (reference sequence). This CDR3 comprises 16 residues.

The chain is built from TRBV11-3 and TRBJ1-1; D unresolved. This CDR3 comprises 11 residues. V was clipped by 11 bases and J by 2 bases, with 9 bases between them. Per the germline V gene, CDR1 is SGHNT and CDR2 is YENEEA. This CDR3 is CAQRANTEAFF. In nucleotides, the CDR3 is TGTGCCCAGAGGGCAAACACTGAAGCTTTCTTT.

The J gene is TRBJ2-7, the V gene TRBV30; 13 bases agree with TRBD2. Germline values: CDR1 GTSNPN, CDR2 SVGIG (reference sequence). This CDR3 has 15 amino acids. The trim removed 3 bases at V and 3 bases at J, leaving 5 bases unmatched. CDR3 residues: CAWRRTSGSNYEQYF. As DNA, the CDR3 is TGTGCCTGGAGACGGACTAGCGGGAGTAACTACGAGCAGTACTTC.

This chain joins TRBV4-2 and TRBJ2-7, with TRBD2 as a possible D gene (6 bases). CDR1 is LGHNA and CDR2 is YNFKEQ in the germline V gene. This CDR3 spans 16 amino acids. The germline V and J ends were trimmed by 2 bases and 3 bases, with 17 bases remaining between them. The CDR3 protein is CASSQQAGTSDYEQYF. CDR3 DNA: TGTGCCAGCAGCCAACAGGCCGGGACTTCTGACTACGAGCAGTACTTC.

The chain recombines TRBV4-1 with TRBJ1-4; no clear D gene. In germline, CDR1 is MGHRA, CDR2 YSYEKL. The CDR3 runs to 14 residues. V lost 0 bases to trimming and J lost 7 bases, with 9 bases between them. The CDR3 DNA reads as TGCGCCAGCAGCCAAGATCTTTGGAGTGAAAAACTGTTTTTT. This codes for CASSQDLWSEKLFF.

As DNA, the CDR3 is TGTGCCAGCAGTCCCGGGGACAGTAATAACTATGGCTACACCTTC. It codes for CASSPGDSNNYGYTF. The chain links TRBV6-5 to TRBJ1-2, with TRBD1 matching 7 bases. In germline, CDR1 is MNHEY, CDR2 SVGAGI. Trimming at V came to 5 bases and at J to 1 base, leaving 7 bases not matched to a gene. The CDR3 sequence is 15 residues long.

V is TRBV7-9 and J is TRBJ1-2; 9 nucleotides agree with TRBD1. V gave up 5 bases and J gave up 14 bases; unmatched junction bases: 15. The CDR3 has 14 amino acids. Germline-derived CDR1 and CDR2 are SEHNR and FQNEAQ (reference sequence). DNA of the CDR3: TGTGCCAGCAGCCTACGGACAGGGGATAAGCTGGATACCTTC. Translation: CASSLRTGDKLDTF.

This clone was counted a few times. The chain joins TRBV7-2 to TRBJ2-7; 7 bases fit TRBD1. The CDR3 has 16 residues. Losses at the gene ends were 2 bases for V and 5 bases for J; bases not matched to a gene: 12. Germline V gene data show CDR1 as SGHTA and CDR2 as FQGNSA. The CDR3 DNA is TGTGCCAGCAGCTTATCCGACAGGGTACGTCCGGACGAGCAGTACTTC. This sequence encodes CASSLSDRVRPDEQYF.

The chain recombines TRBV2 with TRBJ2-6; no reliable D call. The CDR3 loop spans 18 amino acids. Trimming left V 6 bases short and J 2 bases short, with 20 bases between. Germline loops: CDR1 SNHLY, CDR2 FYNNEI. This chain's CDR3 is CASRFMSPTPTGANVLTF. The DNA for the CDR3 is TGTGCCAGCAGGTTTATGAGCCCAACCCCCACTGGGGCCAACGTCCTGACTTTC.

This clone was detected a few times. In the same sample, other DNA sequences code for this CDR3. CDR3 coding DNA: TGCGCCAGCAGCTTCGGCGGGTACCAAGAGACCCAGTACTTC. Translation gives CASSFGGYQETQYF. The V call is TRBV5-1, the J call TRBJ2-5; D perhaps matches TRBD2 (5 bases). The V gene lost 2 bases and the J gene lost 0 bases, with 8 bases spanning the gap. The CDR3 covers 14 residues. Germline V gene sequence: CDR1 SGHRS, CDR2 YFSETQ.

The genes are TRBV9 and TRBJ2-5; D might be TRBD2 (6 bases). The CDR3 has 15 residues. The germline gives CDR1 SGDLS, CDR2 YYNGEE. V lost 3 bases to trimming and J lost 5 bases, with 17 bases between them. CDR3 amino acids: CASSAPAGLGETQYF. DNA for the CDR3: TGTGCCAGCAGCGCCCCCGCGGGACTGGGGGAGACCCAGTACTTC. The whole variable domain, remainder taken from reference TRBV9 and TRBJ2-5, is DSGVTQTPKHLITATGQRVTLRCSPRSGDLSVYWYQQSLDQGLQFLIQYYNGEERAKGNILERFSAQQFPDLHSELNLSSLELGDSALYFCASSAPAGLGETQYFGPGTRLLVL.

The chain employs TRBV28 and TRBJ2-3; D is possibly TRBD1 (5 bases). Trimming removed 2 bases at V and 3 bases at J, with 12 bases between. CDR3 length equals 15 residues. CDR1 and CDR2 (germline): MDHEN, SYDVKM. CDR3 nucleotide sequence: TGTGCCAGCAGTTTAAGGGCAGGGTGGACAGATACGCAGTATTTT. This gives the protein CASSLRAGWTDTQYF.

J is TRBJ2-7 and V is TRBV29-1; a possible D gene is TRBD2 (7 bases). There are 13 residues in the CDR3. V lost 6 bases and J lost 0, with 12 bases in between. CDR1 and CDR2 (germline): SQVTM, ANQGSEA. The CDR3 DNA follows: TGCAGCGTCAAAGGGGGGGCCTCCTACGAGCAGTACTTC. It encodes CSVKGGASYEQYF.

This clone was counted only a few times. V usage is TRBV7-7 and J usage is TRBJ2-5, with 15 bases that match TRBD2. The CDR3 length is 17 residues. Germline assignment: CDR1 SSHAT and CDR2 FNYEAQ (reference sequence). The J segment lost 4 bases and the V segment lost 5 bases, leaving 8 bases of the junction unmatched. The CDR3 region has the DNA TGTGCCAGCAGCCGGGGACTAGCGGGGGGCCCGGGAGAGACCCAGTACTTC. It yields the protein CASSRGLAGGPGETQYF.

The rearrangement uses TRBV5-1 and TRBJ1-2; 8 bases fit TRBD1. The V gene's germline CDR1 is SGHRS and CDR2 YFSETQ. After removal of 4 bases from V and 5 bases from J, the junction contained 16 bases not matched to a gene. The CDR3 is made up of 17 amino acids. CDR3 loop: CASSTEASRGRNYGYTF. The CDR3 DNA follows: TGCGCCAGCAGCACGGAAGCTTCCAGGGGGCGTAATTATGGCTACACCTTC.

The chain employs TRBV5-4 and TRBJ2-7, with D perhaps matching TRBD2 (6 bases). V lost 4 bases to trimming and J lost 6 bases, with 20 bases between them. CDR3 length: 15 residues. Germline values: CDR1 SGHNT, CDR2 YYREEE (reference sequence). CDR3 residues: CASSPALEAGREQYF. In nucleotides, the CDR3 is TGTGCCAGCAGCCCCGCTCTCGAAGCGGGTCGCGAGCAGTACTTC.

The chain recombines TRBV28 with TRBJ1-1; 7 bases align to TRBD1. Per the germline V gene, CDR1 is MDHEN and CDR2 is SYDVKM. V lost 8 bases to trimming and J lost 0 bases; unmatched junction nucleotides: 6. This CDR3 has 14 residues. CDR3 nucleotide sequence: TGTGCCAGCTTACTCAGGGGGTTGAACACTGAAGCTTTCTTT. Translated, it gives CASLLRGLNTEAFF.

This rearrangement joins TRBV7-2 to TRBJ2-5, with 8 bases that match TRBD1. The CDR3 spans 12 residues. V gave up 6 bases and J gave up 10 bases; unmatched junction bases: 7. CDR1 and CDR2 (germline): SGHTA, FQGNSA. In DNA, the CDR3 is TGTGCCAGCAGTCAGGACAGGGCGAGCCAGTACTTC. It translates to CASSQDRASQYF.

The chain combines TRBV5-4 with TRBJ1-6, with 7 bases lining up with TRBD1. This CDR3 contains 14 residues. Germline-derived CDR1 and CDR2 are SGHNT and YYREEE (reference sequence). J was trimmed by 6 bases and V by 4 bases; bases with no gene match: 4. Written as DNA, the CDR3 is TGTGCCAGCAGCCCAGGACAGGTTAATTCACCCCTCCACTTT. Residues: CASSPGQVNSPLHF.

The chain employs TRBV7-8 and TRBJ1-4; a possible D gene is TRBD1 (6 bases). This CDR3 comprises 16 residues. Trimming removed 7 bases at V and 5 bases at J, with 20 bases between. CDR1 is SGHVS and CDR2 is FQNEAQ in the germline V gene. The DNA of the CDR3 is TGTGCCAGCAATCCCTTCACGGGGGGCATCAATGAAAAACTGTTTTTT. It specifies CASNPFTGGINEKLFF.